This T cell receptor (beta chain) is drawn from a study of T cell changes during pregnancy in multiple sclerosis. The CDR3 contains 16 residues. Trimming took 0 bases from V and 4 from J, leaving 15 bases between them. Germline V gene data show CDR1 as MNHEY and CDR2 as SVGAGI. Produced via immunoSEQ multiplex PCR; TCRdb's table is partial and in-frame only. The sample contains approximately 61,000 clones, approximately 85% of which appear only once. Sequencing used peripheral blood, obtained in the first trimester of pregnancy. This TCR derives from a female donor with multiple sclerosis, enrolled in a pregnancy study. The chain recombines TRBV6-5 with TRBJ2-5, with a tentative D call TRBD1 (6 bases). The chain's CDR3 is CASSYSPSTGGETQYF. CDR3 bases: TGTGCCAGCAGTTACTCCCCTTCGACAGGCGGAGAGACCCAGTACTTC.